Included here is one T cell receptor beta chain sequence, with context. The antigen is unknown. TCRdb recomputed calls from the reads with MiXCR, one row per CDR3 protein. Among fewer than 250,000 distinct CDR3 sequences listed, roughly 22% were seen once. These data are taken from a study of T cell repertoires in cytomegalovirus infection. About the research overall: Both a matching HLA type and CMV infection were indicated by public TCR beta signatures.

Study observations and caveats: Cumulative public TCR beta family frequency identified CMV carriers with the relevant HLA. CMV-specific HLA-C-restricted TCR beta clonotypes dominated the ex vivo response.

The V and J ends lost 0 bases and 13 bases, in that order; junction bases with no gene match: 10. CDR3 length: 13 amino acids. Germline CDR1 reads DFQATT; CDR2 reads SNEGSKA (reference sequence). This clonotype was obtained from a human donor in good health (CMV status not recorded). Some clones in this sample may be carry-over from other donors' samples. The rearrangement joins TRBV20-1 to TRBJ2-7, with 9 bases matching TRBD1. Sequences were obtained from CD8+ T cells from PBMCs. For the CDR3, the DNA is TGCAGTGCTAGAGAACGACCCCGGGACAGGGCCTACTTC. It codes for CSARERPRDRAYF.